Each of the 7 T cell receptor beta chains below was sequenced from the same sample in a study of CXCR3-negative and CXCR3-positive naive CD8 T cells. cDNA libraries for TRB were generated by 5' RACE incorporating UMI labels. TCRdb reanalyzed the 5' RACE reads, giving one entry per CDR3 protein sequence and no DNA. The sample table includes around 40,000 distinct CDR3 sequences. The sample was memory CD8+ T cells from blood. These receptors were taken from a human donor in good health. Some clones in this sample may be carry-over from other donors' samples.

The chain recombines TRBV28 with TRBJ2-3; TCRdb designates TRBD2, a call that cannot be tested without DNA. Germline V gene data show CDR1 as MDHEN and CDR2 as SYDVKM. The CDR3 is 15 amino acids. CDR3 protein: CASSKLAASTDTQYF. Based on the CDR3 plus reference TRBV28 and TRBJ2-3, the full variable domain is DVKVTQSSRYLVKRTGEKVFLECVQDMDHENMFWYRQDPGLGLRLIYFSYDVKMKEKGDIPEGYSVSREKKERFSLILESASTNQTSMYLCASSKLAASTDTQYFGPGTRLTVL.

The genes are TRBV28 and TRBJ2-7; TCRdb's D call, TRBD1, is unchecked because there is no DNA. The CDR3 consists of 15 residues. Germline-derived CDR1 and CDR2 are MDHEN and SYDVKM. CDR3: CASSPRDRQWSEQYF.

The CDR3 region is CASSQCPAMRGRTGELFF. This chain joins TRBV23-1 and TRBJ2-2; TCRdb names TRBD1, which stays unverified in the absence of DNA. TRBV23-1 is an ORF for which the function is uncertain. The CDR3 spans 18 residues.

The gene calls are TRBV19 and TRBJ1-3. This CDR3 comprises 13 residues. Germline V gives CDR1 LNHDA, CDR2 SQIVND (reference sequence). CDR3 loop: CASTGDYGNTIYF.

J is TRBJ1-5 and V is TRBV6-5; TCRdb lists TRBD1, though no DNA is available to test this call. The CDR3 has 15 residues. Germline V gives CDR1 MNHEY, CDR2 SVGAGI. The CDR3 loop is CASSSRQGAAQPQHF.

The V call is TRBV20-1, the J call TRBJ2-5; the D gene TCRdb calls, TRBD1, cannot be checked with no DNA. Germline V gene data show CDR1 as DFQATT and CDR2 as SNEGSKA (reference sequence). The CDR3 totals 17 residues. The CDR3 region is CSARDKIRDRGPETQYF.

The rearrangement joins TRBV10-1 to TRBJ1-1; TCRdb's D call, TRBD1, is unchecked because there is no DNA. In germline, CDR1 is WNHNN, CDR2 SYGVQD (reference sequence). The CDR3 has 15 residues. The CDR3 spells CASSDLDRAGTEAFF.